This passage covers 24 T cell receptor beta chains from one sample sequenced in a study of OX40 agonist ivuxolimab in advanced cancers. Profiling relied on immunoSEQ multiplex PCR, and the TCRdb table lists in-frame clones only, not all of them. The repertoire holds approximately 68,000 clones, with about 91% as singletons. Sequencing used CD4+ or CD8+ T cells sorted from blood, obtained in a trial of the OX40 agonist ivuxolimab. These receptors were collected from an adult with an advanced solid tumor such as melanoma, head and neck, liver or kidney cancer.

The rearrangement links TRBV4-2 to TRBJ2-1, with 10 bases aligning to TRBD2. This CDR3 comprises 16 residues. V shed 2 bases, J shed 10 bases, and the junction held 11 bases outside the gene matches. Germline CDR1 LGHNA, CDR2 YNFKEQ. The CDR3 protein is CASSQFWASGGGEQFF. CDR3 DNA sequence: TGTGCCAGCAGCCAATTTTGGGCTAGCGGGGGTGGGGAGCAGTTCTTC.

This chain uses TRBV11-2 with TRBJ1-5; possibly TRBD1 for D (5 bases). The CDR3 contains 14 residues. Germline-derived CDR1 and CDR2 are SGHAT and FQNNGV. Trimming removed 3 bases from V and 1 base from J, with 7 bases in between. This CDR3 reads CASSLRGSNQPQHF. The CDR3 DNA sequence: TGTGCCAGCAGCTTGAGGGGAAGCAATCAGCCCCAGCATTTT. The full variable domain, rest sourced from reference TRBV11-2 and TRBJ1-5, is EAGVAQSPRYKIIEKRQSVAFWCNPISGHATLYWYQQILGQGPKLLIQFQNNGVVDDSQLPKDRFSAERLKGVDSTLKIQPAKLEDSAVYLCASSLRGSNQPQHFGDGTRLSIL.

The chain recombines TRBV18 with TRBJ1-2, with TRBD1 as a possible D gene (6 bases). Germline assignment: CDR1 KGHSH and CDR2 LQKENI. The CDR3 spans 14 residues. The V end lost 4 bases, the J end lost 7 bases, and 16 bases lay between the germline ends. Here the CDR3 reads CASSQGEEGTGYTF. The DNA for the CDR3 is TGTGCCAGCTCACAGGGGGAAGAGGGGACTGGCTACACCTTC.

This clone was seen once. The chain is built from TRBV11-2 and TRBJ2-5, with 13 nucleotides matching TRBD2. The CDR3 contains 16 residues. J gave up 5 bases and V 5 bases, and 8 bases lay outside the gene matches. CDR1 is SGHAT and CDR2 is FQNNGV in the germline V gene. The CDR3 nucleotides are TGTGCCAGCAGCCCAGGACTAGCGGGGGCATGGGAGACCCAGTACTTC. Protein: CASSPGLAGAWETQYF.

The chain joins TRBV6-6 to TRBJ1-1, with D possibly TRBD1 on 6 matching bases. The CDR3 length is 11 residues. Germline loops: CDR1 MNHNY, CDR2 SVGAGI (reference sequence). In DNA, the CDR3 is TGTGCGACCGAACAGGGAACTGAAGCTTTCTTT. This translates into CATEQGTEAFF.

The chain combines TRBV7-9 with TRBJ1-1; D ambiguous. CDR3 size: 11 residues. Trimming pared 5 bases from V and 3 bases from J, leaving 4 bases between. The V gene's germline CDR1 is SEHNR and CDR2 FQNEAQ (reference sequence). The CDR3 sequence: CASSIDTEAFF. CDR3 nucleotide sequence: TGTGCCAGCAGCATCGACACTGAAGCTTTCTTT.

The J gene is TRBJ1-5, the V gene TRBV5-6, with 8 bases lining up with TRBD1. The V gene end was trimmed by 0 bases and the J gene end by 0 bases; junction bases not matched to a gene: 5. The V gene's germline CDR1 is SGHDT and CDR2 YYEEEE. The CDR3 covers 17 residues. CDR3 amino acids: CASSLASGGSSNQPQHF. The CDR3 DNA is TGTGCCAGCAGCTTGGCTTCAGGGGGCAGTAGCAATCAGCCCCAGCATTTT.

The chain is built from TRBV19 and TRBJ2-1; 8 bases match TRBD2. The CDR3 consists of 14 residues. The V and J ends lost 6 bases and 5 bases, in that order; junction bases with no gene match: 6. CDR1 and CDR2 (germline): LNHDA, SQIVND (reference sequence). The CDR3 loop reads CASRPAGVNNEQFF. The CDR3, as DNA: TGTGCCAGTAGGCCAGCGGGAGTCAACAATGAGCAGTTCTTC.

The chain recombines TRBV11-3 with TRBJ2-1; 8 bases align to TRBD2. Germline values: CDR1 SGHNT, CDR2 YENEEA. This CDR3 comprises 16 residues. V was pared by 1 base and J by 4 bases, with 6 bases of the junction left unmatched. In DNA, the CDR3 is TGTGCCAGCAGCTTAGGAGGGACTAGATCTTACAATGAGCAGTTCTTC. It specifies CASSLGGTRSYNEQFF.

The chain recombines TRBV6-1 with TRBJ1-4; D gene unclear. Germline loops: CDR1 MNHNS, CDR2 SASEGT. V was shortened by 3 bases and J by 0 bases, with 11 bases between the two germline ends. This CDR3 has 16 residues. Here the CDR3 reads CASSDRYMATNEKLFF. CDR3 bases: TGTGCCAGCAGTGACCGCTACATGGCAACTAATGAAAAACTGTTTTTT.

This clone occurred once. The genes are TRBV28 and TRBJ1-1; 9 nucleotides match TRBD1. The CDR3 is made up of 14 amino acids. The J segment lost 4 bases and the V segment lost 5 bases, leaving 5 bases of the junction unmatched. Germline V gene sequence: CDR1 MDHEN, CDR2 SYDVKM. This CDR3 is CASSPGQGPTEAFF. The CDR3 DNA follows: TGTGCCAGCAGTCCGGGACAGGGTCCCACTGAAGCTTTCTTT.

V is TRBV6-5 and J is TRBJ2-7; 7 bases are a match to TRBD1. V trimming: 5 bases; J trimming: 4 bases; junction bases outside the gene matches: 11. Germline V gene data show CDR1 as MNHEY and CDR2 as SVGAGI. The CDR3 is made up of 15 amino acids. CDR3: CASSGTHRGSYEQYF. As DNA, the CDR3 is TGTGCCAGCAGTGGAACTCACAGGGGATCGTACGAGCAGTACTTC.

The rearrangement uses TRBV6-5 and TRBJ2-3; 11 nucleotides match TRBD2. The CDR3 is made up of 16 amino acids. The germline gives CDR1 MNHEY, CDR2 SVGAGI. Trimming took 0 bases from V and 6 from J; bases not matched to a gene: 5. In DNA form, the CDR3 reads TGTGCCAGCAGTTACTCCGGGCTAGCGGGGGGTGATACGCAGTATTTT. It codes for CASSYSGLAGGDTQYF.

This sequence joins TRBV10-3 and TRBJ1-2, with D perhaps TRBD1 (6 bases). V lost 10 bases to trimming and J lost 7 bases, with 19 bases between them. Germline V CDR1 and CDR2: ENHRY, SYGVKD. The CDR3 has 13 amino acids. CDR3 loop: CATQGLLLGGYTF. As DNA, the CDR3 is TGTGCCACACAGGGACTCCTCCTGGGTGGCTACACCTTC.

This clone has only a few counts. This chain joins TRBV5-1 and TRBJ2-2; D not certain. The germline gives CDR1 SGHRS, CDR2 YFSETQ. V was pared by 2 bases and J by 2 bases, with 7 bases between. CDR3 length: 14 residues. Here the CDR3 DNA reads TGCGCCAGCAGCTTATTAGAAAACACCGGGGAGCTGTTTTTT. Residues: CASSLLENTGELFF.

CDR3 protein: CASSFRFVSNQPQHF. The CDR3 DNA sequence: TGTGCCAGCAGTTTTAGGTTTGTTAGCAATCAGCCCCAGCATTTT. This rearrangement joins TRBV6-1 to TRBJ1-5; no clear D. Trimming stripped 5 bases from V and 0 bases from J, with 11 bases between. The germline gives CDR1 MNHNS, CDR2 SASEGT. The CDR3 loop spans 15 amino acids.

The rearrangement joins TRBV5-1 to TRBJ1-4; tentative D call: TRBD1 (6 bases). Trimming removed 3 bases from V and 17 bases from J, with 17 bases in between. The CDR3 is 12 residues long. From germline, CDR1 is SGHRS and CDR2 YFSETQ. The CDR3: CASSYRQVFLFF. CDR3 nucleotide sequence: TGCGCCAGCAGCTACCGACAGGTCTTTCTTTTTTTT.

The V gene is TRBV7-2, the J gene TRBJ1-1; D not resolved. This CDR3 has 15 amino acids. CDR1 is SGHTA and CDR2 is FQGNSA in the germline V gene. Trimming took off 1 base at V and 1 base at J, with 10 bases between the two ends. DNA for the CDR3: TGTGCCAGCAGCTTAGGAGGGCAGCAGAACACTGAAGCTTTCTTT. Its protein is CASSLGGQQNTEAFF.

This chain joins TRBV5-4 and TRBJ2-2; tentatively, D is TRBD1 (5 bases). V shed 4 bases and J shed 0 bases, with 10 bases lying between them. This CDR3 spans 15 amino acids. CDR1 is SGHNT, CDR2 YYREEE, per germline (reference sequence). The CDR3 DNA is TGTGCCAGCAGCCCCCTAGGGGCGAACACCGGGGAGCTGTTTTTT. Translation: CASSPLGANTGELFF.

The genes are TRBV11-3 and TRBJ2-7; 8 positions match TRBD1. J gave up 5 bases and V 5 bases, and 2 bases lay outside the gene matches. The CDR3 spans 12 residues. Germline loops: CDR1 SGHNT, CDR2 YENEEA. CDR3 in amino acids: CASSLQGDEQYF. Written as DNA, the CDR3 is TGTGCCAGCAGCCTACAGGGGGACGAGCAGTACTTC.

The chain is built from TRBV19 and TRBJ1-2; TRBD1 is a possible D gene (5 bases). This CDR3 region has 16 residues. Trimming removed 6 bases at V and 7 bases at J, with 24 bases between. Germline V gives CDR1 LNHDA, CDR2 SQIVND (reference sequence). CDR3 loop: CASSGTRAKVVGGYTF. The DNA for the CDR3 is TGTGCCAGTAGCGGAACCAGGGCCAAGGTTGTGGGTGGCTACACCTTC.

The chain uses TRBV19 and TRBJ2-2; no clear D gene. This CDR3 region has 14 residues. The ends were cut back, 10 bases at V and 0 bases at J, with 12 bases in the middle. The germline V gene has CDR1 LNHDA and CDR2 SQIVND (reference sequence). The CDR3 loop reads CATTGRSNTGELFF. CDR3 bases: TGTGCCACGACGGGCCGATCGAACACCGGGGAGCTGTTTTTT.

This clone showed up just once. The same CDR3 arises from other DNA sequences in this sample as well. The genes are TRBV7-2 and TRBJ2-5; D call uncertain. The germline gives CDR1 SGHTA, CDR2 FQGNSA. V lost 0 bases and J lost 4, with 6 bases in between. This CDR3 is 13 amino acids long. The CDR3 region is CASSLAQSETQYF. CDR3 DNA sequence: TGTGCCAGCAGCTTAGCACAGTCAGAGACCCAGTACTTC.

The CDR3 nucleotides are TGTGCCAGCTCATACTCGCGGGACGAGCAGTACTTC. This codes for CASSYSRDEQYF. This chain links TRBV18 with TRBJ2-7, with D perhaps TRBD2 (5 bases). Germline V lookup: CDR1 KGHSH, CDR2 LQKENI. The CDR3 is 12 amino acids. Trimming left V 5 bases short and J 5 bases short, with 10 bases between.